This record covers a single T cell receptor beta chain. Its target is not known. These data come from a study of cytomegalovirus exposure and HLA in healthy donors. Overall study: An analysis done earlier identified 95 million to 140 million unique TCR beta sequences from about 180 million T cells. General study findings and limits: Sequences of the TCR beta chain were said to predict the HLA-A and HLA-B alleles of most subjects accurately. A later analysis linked a missense variant in DCLRE1C to the trimming of TCR beta V and J genes.

V lost 3 bases to trimming and J lost 0 bases; unmatched junction nucleotides: 4. This CDR3 is built from 16 residues. In germline, CDR1 is LNHDA, CDR2 SQIVND (reference sequence). PCR primers comprised 60 Vbeta and 13 Jbeta primers. Original methodology: A follow-up analysis tallied around 80 million unique TCR beta chains, roughly 11 million shared. Method: immunoSEQ multiplex PCR; TCRdb's copy keeps in-frame clones and lacks some. V and J calls and clone size are as listed in that table; D and trimming were resolved from the DNA. The data show 100,000 to 150,000 clones, roughly four fifths seen once.

This rearrangement joins TRBV19 to TRBJ2-5; TRBD1 agrees at 10 bases. Sequences were obtained from PBMCs. The clonotype was recovered from a woman in her forties in good health and CMV-seropositive. CDR3 protein: CASSMGDRGHQETQYF. CDR3 DNA sequence: TGTGCCAGTAGTATGGGGGACAGGGGTCACCAAGAGACCCAGTACTTC.